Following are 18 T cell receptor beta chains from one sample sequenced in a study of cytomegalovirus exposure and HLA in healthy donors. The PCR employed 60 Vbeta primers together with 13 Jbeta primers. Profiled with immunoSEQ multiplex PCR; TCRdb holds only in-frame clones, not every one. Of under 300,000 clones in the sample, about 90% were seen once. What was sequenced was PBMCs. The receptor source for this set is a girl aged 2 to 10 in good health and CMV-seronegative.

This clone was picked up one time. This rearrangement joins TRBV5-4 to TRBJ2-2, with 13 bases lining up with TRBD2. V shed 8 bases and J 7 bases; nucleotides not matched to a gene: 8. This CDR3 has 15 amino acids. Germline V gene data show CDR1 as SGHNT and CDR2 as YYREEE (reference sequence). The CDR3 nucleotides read TGTGCCAGTACCACTAGCGGGAGGGCCGACGGGGAGCTGTTTTTT. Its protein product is CASTTSGRADGELFF. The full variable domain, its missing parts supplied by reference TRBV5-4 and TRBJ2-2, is ETGVTQSPTHLIKTRGQQVTLRCSSQSGHNTVSWYQQALGQGPQFIFQYYREEENGRGNFPPRFSGLQFPNYSSELNVNALELDDSALYLCASTTSGRADGELFFGEGSRLTVL.

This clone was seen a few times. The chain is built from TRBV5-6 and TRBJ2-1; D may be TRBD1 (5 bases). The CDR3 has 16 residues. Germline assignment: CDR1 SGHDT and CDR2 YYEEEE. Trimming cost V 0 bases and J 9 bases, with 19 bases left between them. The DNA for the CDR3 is TGTGCCAGCAGCTTGGGGGGCTTTCCGACTCCTAGTGAGCAGTTCTTC. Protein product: CASSLGGFPTPSEQFF.

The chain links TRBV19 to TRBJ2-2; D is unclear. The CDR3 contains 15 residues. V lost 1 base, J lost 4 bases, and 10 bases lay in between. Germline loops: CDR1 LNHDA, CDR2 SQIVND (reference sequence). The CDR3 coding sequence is TGTGCCAGTAGTATAGTTTCTAGTGGCACCGGGGAGCTGTTTTTT. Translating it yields CASSIVSSGTGELFF.

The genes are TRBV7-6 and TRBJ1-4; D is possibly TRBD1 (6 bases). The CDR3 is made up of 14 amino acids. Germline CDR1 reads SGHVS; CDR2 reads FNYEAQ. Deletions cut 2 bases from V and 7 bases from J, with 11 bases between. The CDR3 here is CASSLSGAGEKLFF. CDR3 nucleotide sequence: TGTGCCAGCAGCTTATCAGGGGCTGGTGAAAAACTGTTTTTT.

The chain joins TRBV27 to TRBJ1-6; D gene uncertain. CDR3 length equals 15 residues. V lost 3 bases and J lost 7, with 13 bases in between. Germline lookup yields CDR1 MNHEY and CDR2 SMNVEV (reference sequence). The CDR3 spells CASSFSQDINSPLHF. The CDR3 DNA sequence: TGTGCCAGCAGTTTCAGTCAGGATATCAATTCACCCCTCCACTTT.

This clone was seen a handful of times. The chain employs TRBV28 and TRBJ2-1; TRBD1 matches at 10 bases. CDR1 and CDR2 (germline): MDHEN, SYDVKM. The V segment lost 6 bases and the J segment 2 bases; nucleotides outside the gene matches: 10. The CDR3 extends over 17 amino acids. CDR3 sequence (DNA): TGTGCCAGCAGCAGTCCCGGGACAGGGGTCCCCTACAATGAGCAGTTCTTC. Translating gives CASSSPGTGVPYNEQFF.

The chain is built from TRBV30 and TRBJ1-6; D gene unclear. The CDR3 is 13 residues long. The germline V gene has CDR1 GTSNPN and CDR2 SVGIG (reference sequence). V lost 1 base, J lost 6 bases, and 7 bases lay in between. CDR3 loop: CAWSASGNSPLHF. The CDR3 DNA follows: TGTGCCTGGAGTGCGTCGGGTAATTCACCCCTCCACTTT.

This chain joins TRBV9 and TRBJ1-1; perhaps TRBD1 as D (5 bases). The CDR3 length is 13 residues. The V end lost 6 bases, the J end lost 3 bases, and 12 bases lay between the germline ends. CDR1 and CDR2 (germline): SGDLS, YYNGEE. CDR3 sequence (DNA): TGTGCCAGCAAGGACCAGGGTGACACTGAAGCTTTCTTT. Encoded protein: CASKDQGDTEAFF. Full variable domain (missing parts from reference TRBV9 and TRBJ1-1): DSGVTQTPKHLITATGQRVTLRCSPRSGDLSVYWYQQSLDQGLQFLIQYYNGEERAKGNILERFSAQQFPDLHSELNLSSLELGDSALYFCASKDQGDTEAFFGQGTRLTVV.

For the CDR3, the DNA is TGTGCCAGCAGGACTAGCGGGAGAGATACGCAGTATTTT. This codes for CASRTSGRDTQYF. This chain uses TRBV2 with TRBJ2-3; 12 nucleotides agree with TRBD2. The germline V gene encodes CDR1 SNHLY and CDR2 FYNNEI. V shed 6 bases, J shed 5 bases, and the junction held 0 bases outside the gene matches. The CDR3 spans 13 residues.

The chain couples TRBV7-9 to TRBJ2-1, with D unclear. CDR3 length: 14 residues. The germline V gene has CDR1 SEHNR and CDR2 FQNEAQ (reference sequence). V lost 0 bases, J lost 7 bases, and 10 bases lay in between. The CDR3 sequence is CASSLANASNEQFF. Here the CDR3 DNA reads TGTGCCAGCAGCTTAGCGAATGCTAGTAATGAGCAGTTCTTC.

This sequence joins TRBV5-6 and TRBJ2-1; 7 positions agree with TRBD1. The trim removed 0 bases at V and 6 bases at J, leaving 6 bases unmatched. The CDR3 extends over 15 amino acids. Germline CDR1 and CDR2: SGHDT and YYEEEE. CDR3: CASSLEQGGRNEQFF. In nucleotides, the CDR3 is TGTGCCAGCAGCTTGGAGCAAGGGGGCCGCAATGAGCAGTTCTTC.

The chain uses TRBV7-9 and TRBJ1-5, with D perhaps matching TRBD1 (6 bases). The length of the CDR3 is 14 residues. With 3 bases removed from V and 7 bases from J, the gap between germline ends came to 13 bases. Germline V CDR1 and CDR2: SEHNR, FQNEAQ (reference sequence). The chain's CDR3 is CASSFGQGRQPQHF. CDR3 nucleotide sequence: TGTGCCAGCAGCTTCGGCCAGGGGAGACAGCCCCAGCATTTT.

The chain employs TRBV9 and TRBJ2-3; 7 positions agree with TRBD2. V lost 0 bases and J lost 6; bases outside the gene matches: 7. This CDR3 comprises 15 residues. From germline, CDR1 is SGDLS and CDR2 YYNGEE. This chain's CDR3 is CASSVVGGDLDTQYF. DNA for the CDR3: TGTGCCAGCAGCGTAGTGGGGGGGGACCTTGATACGCAGTATTTT.

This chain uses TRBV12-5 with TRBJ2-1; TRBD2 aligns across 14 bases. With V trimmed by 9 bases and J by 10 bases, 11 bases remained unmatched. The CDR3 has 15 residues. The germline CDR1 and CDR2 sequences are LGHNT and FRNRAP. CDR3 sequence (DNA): TGTGCTAGCCTATTAGGGACTAGCGGGGGCAGGGAGCAGTTCTTC. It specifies CASLLGTSGGREQFF.

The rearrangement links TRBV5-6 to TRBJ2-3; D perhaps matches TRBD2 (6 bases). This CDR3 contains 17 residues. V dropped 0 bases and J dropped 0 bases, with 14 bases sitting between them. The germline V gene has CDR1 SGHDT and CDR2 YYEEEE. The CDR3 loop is CASSLASAGTSTDTQYF. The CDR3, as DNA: TGTGCCAGCAGCTTGGCCTCCGCAGGGACTAGCACAGATACGCAGTATTTT.

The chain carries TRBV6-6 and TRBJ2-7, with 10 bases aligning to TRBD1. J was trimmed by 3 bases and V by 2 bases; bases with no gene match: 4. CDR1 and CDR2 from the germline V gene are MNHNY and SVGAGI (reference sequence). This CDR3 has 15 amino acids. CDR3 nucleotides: TGTGCCAGCAGTTACGGAGGGACAGGGGTCTACGAGCAGTACTTC. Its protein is CASSYGGTGVYEQYF.

The CDR3 coding sequence is TGTGCCAGTACCAAAGGGGGGGAGGTCTACGAGACCCAGTACTTC. This codes for CASTKGGEVYETQYF. This chain links TRBV19 with TRBJ2-5; D might be TRBD2 (7 bases). The CDR3 runs 15 residues. Trimming stripped 7 bases from V and 5 bases from J, with 20 bases between. Germline assignment: CDR1 LNHDA and CDR2 SQIVND (reference sequence).

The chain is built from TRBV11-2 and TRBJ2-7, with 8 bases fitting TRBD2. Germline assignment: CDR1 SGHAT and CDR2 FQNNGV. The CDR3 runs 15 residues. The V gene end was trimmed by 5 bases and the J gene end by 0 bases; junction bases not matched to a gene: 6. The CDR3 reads CASSQPAGGSYEQYF. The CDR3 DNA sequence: TGTGCCAGCAGCCAACCGGCGGGGGGCTCCTACGAGCAGTACTTC.